This T cell receptor beta chain was sequenced during a study of blood T cell repertoires in COVID-19. TCRdb's table, derived via immunoSEQ multiplex PCR, lists solely in-frame clones and lacks some. This table has approximately 240,000 clones, about 88% appearing once. The V and J ends lost 4 bases and 6 bases, in that order; junction bases with no gene match: 12. Germline CDR1 and CDR2: MNHEY and SMNVEV (reference sequence). This CDR3 comprises 16 residues. The sequenced material came from peripheral blood. The chain combines TRBV27 with TRBJ2-4; 7 positions match TRBD2. The sequence came from a woman aged 40 to 55 who had recovered from COVID-19. The CDR3, as DNA: TGTGCCAGCAGTTCAGCGGGACCGCCTCTGTTAAACATTCAGTACTTC. Translating gives CASSSAGPPLLNIQYF.